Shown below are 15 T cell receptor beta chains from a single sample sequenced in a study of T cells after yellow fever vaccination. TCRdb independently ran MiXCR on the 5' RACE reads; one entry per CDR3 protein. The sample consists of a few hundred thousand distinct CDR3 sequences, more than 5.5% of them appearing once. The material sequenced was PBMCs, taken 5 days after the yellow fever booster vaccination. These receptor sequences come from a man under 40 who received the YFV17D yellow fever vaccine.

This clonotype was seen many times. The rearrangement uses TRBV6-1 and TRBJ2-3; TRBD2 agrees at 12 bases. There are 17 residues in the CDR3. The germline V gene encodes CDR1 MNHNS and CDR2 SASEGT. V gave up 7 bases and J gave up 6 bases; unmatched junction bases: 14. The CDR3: CASKGLAGRAPTDTQYF. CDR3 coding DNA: TGTGCCAGCAAAGGACTAGCGGGACGCGCCCCTACCGATACGCAGTATTTT.

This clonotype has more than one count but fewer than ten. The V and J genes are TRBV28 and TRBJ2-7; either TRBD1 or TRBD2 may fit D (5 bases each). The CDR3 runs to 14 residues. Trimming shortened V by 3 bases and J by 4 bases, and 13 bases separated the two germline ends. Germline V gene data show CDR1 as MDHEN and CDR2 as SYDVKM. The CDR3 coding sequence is TGTGCCAGCAGTTTCGGGGCCCCCCGATACGAGCAGTACTTC. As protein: CASSFGAPRYEQYF.

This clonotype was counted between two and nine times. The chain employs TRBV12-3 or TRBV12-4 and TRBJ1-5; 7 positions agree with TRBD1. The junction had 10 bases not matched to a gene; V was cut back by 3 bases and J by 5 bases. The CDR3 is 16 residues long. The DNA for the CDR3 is TGTGCCAGCAGTTTTTCGGACAGGCCGGGTTATCAGCCCCAGCATTTT. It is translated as CASSFSDRPGYQPQHF.

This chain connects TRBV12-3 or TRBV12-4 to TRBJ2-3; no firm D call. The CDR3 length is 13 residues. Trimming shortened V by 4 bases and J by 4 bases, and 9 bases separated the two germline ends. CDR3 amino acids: CASSSQMSDTQYF. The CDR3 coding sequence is TGTGCCAGCAGTTCCCAGATGTCAGATACGCAGTATTTT.

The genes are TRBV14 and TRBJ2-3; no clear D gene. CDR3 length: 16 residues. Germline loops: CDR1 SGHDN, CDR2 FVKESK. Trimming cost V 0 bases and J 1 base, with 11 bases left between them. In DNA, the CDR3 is TGTGCCAGCAGCCAAGATCAACGGTGGGGCACAGATACGCAGTATTTT. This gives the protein CASSQDQRWGTDTQYF.

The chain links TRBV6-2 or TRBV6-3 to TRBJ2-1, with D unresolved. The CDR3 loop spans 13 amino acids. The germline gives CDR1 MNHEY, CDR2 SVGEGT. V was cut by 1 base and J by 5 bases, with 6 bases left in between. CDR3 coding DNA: TGTGCCAGCAGTTACTTCCTAGACAATGAGCAGTTCTTC. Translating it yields CASSYFLDNEQFF.

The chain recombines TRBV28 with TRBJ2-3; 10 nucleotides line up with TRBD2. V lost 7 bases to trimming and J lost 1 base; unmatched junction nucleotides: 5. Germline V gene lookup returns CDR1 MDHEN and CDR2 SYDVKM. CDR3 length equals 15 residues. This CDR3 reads CASKESGRGTDTQYF. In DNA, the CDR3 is TGTGCCAGCAAGGAAAGCGGGAGGGGCACAGATACGCAGTATTTT.

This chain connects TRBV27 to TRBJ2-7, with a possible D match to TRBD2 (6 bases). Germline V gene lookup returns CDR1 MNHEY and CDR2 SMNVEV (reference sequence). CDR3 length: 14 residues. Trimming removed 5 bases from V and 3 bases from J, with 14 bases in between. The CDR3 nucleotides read TGTGCCAGCAGTCGTCAGGACGGGGGCTACGAGCAGTACTTC. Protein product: CASSRQDGGYEQYF.

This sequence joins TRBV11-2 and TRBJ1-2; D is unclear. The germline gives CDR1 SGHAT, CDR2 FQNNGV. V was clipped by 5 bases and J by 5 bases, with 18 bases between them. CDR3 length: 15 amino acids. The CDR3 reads CASSLSVGRQYGYTF. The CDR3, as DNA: TGTGCCAGCAGCCTCAGTGTCGGGCGCCAGTATGGCTACACCTTC. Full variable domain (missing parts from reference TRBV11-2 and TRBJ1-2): EAGVAQSPRYKIIEKRQSVAFWCNPISGHATLYWYQQILGQGPKLLIQFQNNGVVDDSQLPKDRFSAERLKGVDSTLKIQPAKLEDSAVYLCASSLSVGRQYGYTFGSGTRLTVV.

The CDR3 protein is CASSYMAGGETDTQYF. Here the CDR3 DNA reads TGTGCCAGCAGCTACATGGCTGGGGGGGAGACAGATACGCAGTATTTT. The V gene is TRBV11-2, the J gene TRBJ2-3; 7 bases agree with TRBD2. Germline assignment: CDR1 SGHAT and CDR2 FQNNGV. V was clipped by 4 bases and J by 3 bases; unmatched bases: 10. The CDR3 consists of 16 residues. The full variable domain, its missing parts supplied by reference TRBV11-2 and TRBJ2-3, is EAGVAQSPRYKIIEKRQSVAFWCNPISGHATLYWYQQILGQGPKLLIQFQNNGVVDDSQLPKDRFSAERLKGVDSTLKIQPAKLEDSAVYLCASSYMAGGETDTQYFGPGTRLTVL.

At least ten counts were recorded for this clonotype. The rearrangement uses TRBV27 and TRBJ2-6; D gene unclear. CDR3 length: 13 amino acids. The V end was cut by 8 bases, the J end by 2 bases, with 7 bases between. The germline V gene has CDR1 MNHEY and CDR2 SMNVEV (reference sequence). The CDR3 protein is CASRQPGANVLTF. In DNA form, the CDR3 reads TGTGCCAGCCGTCAACCTGGGGCCAACGTCCTGACTTTC.

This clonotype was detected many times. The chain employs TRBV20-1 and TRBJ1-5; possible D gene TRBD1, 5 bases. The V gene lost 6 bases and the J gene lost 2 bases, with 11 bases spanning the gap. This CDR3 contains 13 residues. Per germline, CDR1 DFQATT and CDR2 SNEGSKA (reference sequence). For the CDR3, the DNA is TGCAGTGCAGTAGACAGAGGCAATCAGCCCCAGCATTTT. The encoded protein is CSAVDRGNQPQHF.

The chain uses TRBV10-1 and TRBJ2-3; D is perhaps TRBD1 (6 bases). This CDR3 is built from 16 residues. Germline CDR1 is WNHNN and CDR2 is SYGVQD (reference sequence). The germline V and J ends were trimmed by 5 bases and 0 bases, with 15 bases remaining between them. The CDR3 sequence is CASSLRGRGSTDTQYF. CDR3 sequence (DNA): TGCGCCAGCAGTCTCAGGGGTCGCGGGAGCACAGATACGCAGTATTTT.

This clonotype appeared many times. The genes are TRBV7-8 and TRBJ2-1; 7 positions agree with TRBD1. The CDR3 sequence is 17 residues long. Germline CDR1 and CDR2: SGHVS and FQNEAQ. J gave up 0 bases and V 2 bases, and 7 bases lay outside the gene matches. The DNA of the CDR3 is TGTGCCAGCAGCTTACCAGACAGGGCTATCTCCTACAATGAGCAGTTCTTC. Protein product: CASSLPDRAISYNEQFF.

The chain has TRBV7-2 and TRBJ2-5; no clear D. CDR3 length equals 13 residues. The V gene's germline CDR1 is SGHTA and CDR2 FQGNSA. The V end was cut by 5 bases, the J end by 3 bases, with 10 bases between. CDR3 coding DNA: TGTGCCAGCAGCCCCGACCCAGAAGAGACCCAGTACTTC. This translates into CASSPDPEETQYF. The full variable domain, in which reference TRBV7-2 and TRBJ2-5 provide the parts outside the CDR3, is GAGVSQSPSNKVTEKGKDVELRCDPISGHTALYWYRQSLGQGLEFLIYFQGNSAPDKSGLPSDRFSAERTGGSVSTLTIQRTQQEDSAVYLCASSPDPEETQYFGPGTRLLVL.